This T cell receptor beta chain was identified in a study of cytomegalovirus exposure and HLA in healthy donors. For this clone: The antigen is unknown.

The PCR contained 60 Vbeta and 13 Jbeta primers. Assay: immunoSEQ multiplex PCR; the TCRdb copy retains only in-frame clones and omits some. This table holds hundreds of thousands of clones, around 80% found once. V lost 0 bases and J lost 3; bases outside the gene matches: 5. This CDR3 is 15 amino acids long. Germline values: CDR1 SGHKS, CDR2 YYEKEE (reference sequence). As for the donors, each was a healthy bone marrow donor. Study-wide points: As confirmed in vitro, a few CMV-associated chains were specific for CMV antigens. Prior analysis indicated that the majority of TCR beta V segments exhibited productivity approximately 90% or approximately 30% of the time. In a later analysis, TCR beta V- and J-gene trimming was associated with a missense DCLRE1C variant.

This TCR came from a man between 35 and 55 years old in good health and CMV-seronegative. The chain has TRBV5-5 and TRBJ2-7, with TRBD2 matching over 8 bases. Sequencing input: PBMCs. CDR3 residues: CASSLVLRGGYEQYF. The CDR3 DNA follows: TGTGCCAGCAGCTTGGTCCTTCGGGGGGGCTACGAGCAGTACTTC.